This TCR beta chain was observed in a study of neurological immune-mediated disorders. In TCRdb, the 5' RACE reads were re-called with MiXCR into one record per CDR3 protein. The table records 20,000 to 25,000 distinct CDR3 sequences, roughly a tenth of them present only once. CDR1 is MNHEY, CDR2 SVGAGI, per germline. CDR3 length equals 15 residues. Trimming cost V 5 bases and J 3 bases, with 17 bases left between them. This chain links TRBV6-5 with TRBJ2-7, with D possibly called TRBD1 or TRBD2 (6 bases each). The TCR was taken from an older woman with HTLV-1-associated myelopathy (HAM/TSP). The sample consisted of PBMCs. The CDR3 loop is CASSGPRRGVYEQYF. The CDR3 region has the DNA TGTGCCAGCAGTGGTCCCAGGAGGGGGGTCTACGAGCAGTACTTC.